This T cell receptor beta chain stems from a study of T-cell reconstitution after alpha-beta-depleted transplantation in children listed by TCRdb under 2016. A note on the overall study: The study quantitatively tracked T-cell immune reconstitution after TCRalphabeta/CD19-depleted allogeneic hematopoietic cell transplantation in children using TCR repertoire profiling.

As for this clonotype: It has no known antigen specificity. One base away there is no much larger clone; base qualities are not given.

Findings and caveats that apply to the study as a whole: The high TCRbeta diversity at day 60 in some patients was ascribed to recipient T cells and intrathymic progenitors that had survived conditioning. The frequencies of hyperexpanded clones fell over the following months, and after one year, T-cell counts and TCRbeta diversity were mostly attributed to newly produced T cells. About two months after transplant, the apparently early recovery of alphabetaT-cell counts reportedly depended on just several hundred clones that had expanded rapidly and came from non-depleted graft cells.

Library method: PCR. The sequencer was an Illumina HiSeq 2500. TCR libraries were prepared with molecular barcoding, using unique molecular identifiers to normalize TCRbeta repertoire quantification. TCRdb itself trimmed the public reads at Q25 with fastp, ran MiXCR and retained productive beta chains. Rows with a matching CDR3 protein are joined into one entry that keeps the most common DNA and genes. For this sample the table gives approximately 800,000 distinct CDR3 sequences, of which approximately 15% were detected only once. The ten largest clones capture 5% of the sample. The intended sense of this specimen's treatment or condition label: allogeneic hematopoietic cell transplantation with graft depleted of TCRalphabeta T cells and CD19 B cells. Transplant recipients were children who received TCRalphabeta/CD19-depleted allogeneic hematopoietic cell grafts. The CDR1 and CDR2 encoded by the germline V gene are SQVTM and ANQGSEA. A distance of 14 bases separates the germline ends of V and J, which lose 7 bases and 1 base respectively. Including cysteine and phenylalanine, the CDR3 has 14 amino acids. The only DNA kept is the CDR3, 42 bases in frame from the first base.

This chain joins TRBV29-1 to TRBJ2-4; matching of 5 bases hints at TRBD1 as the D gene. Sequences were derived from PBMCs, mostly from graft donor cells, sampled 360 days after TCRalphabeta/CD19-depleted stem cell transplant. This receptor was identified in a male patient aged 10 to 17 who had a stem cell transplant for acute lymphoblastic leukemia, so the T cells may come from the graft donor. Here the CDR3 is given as CSARDLGAKNIQYF. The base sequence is TGCAGCGCCAGGGATCTCGGGGCCAAAAACATTCAGTACTTC.